Each of the 24 T cell receptor beta chains below was sequenced from the same sample in a study of blood T cell repertoires in COVID-19. Sequencing was performed with immunoSEQ multiplex PCR; in TCRdb, only in-frame clones are kept and a portion is missing. This table holds some 140,000 clones, 84% found once. Sequencing used peripheral blood. Receptors were obtained from a man aged 55 to 70 with acute or convalescent COVID-19.

The chain uses TRBV6-5 and TRBJ1-6, with D possibly matching TRBD1 (6 bases). The germline V gene has CDR1 MNHEY and CDR2 SVGAGI. The CDR3 sequence is 13 residues long. The V end lost 10 bases, the J end lost 7 bases, and 14 bases lay between the germline ends. The CDR3 region is CATLGQSNSPLHF. In DNA form, the CDR3 reads TGTGCCACCTTAGGACAGTCCAATTCACCCCTCCACTTT.

The J gene is TRBJ2-7, the V gene TRBV28, with D hard to call. V was clipped by 7 bases and J by 0 bases, with 7 bases between them. Looked up from germline, CDR1 is MDHEN and CDR2 is SYDVKM. The CDR3 contains 12 residues. The DNA for the CDR3 is TGTGCCAGCATGAGGAACTCCTACGAGCAGTACTTC. Protein: CASMRNSYEQYF.

This clone was counted a few times. The rearrangement links TRBV10-2 to TRBJ2-5; 14 bases line up with TRBD2. CDR1 is WSHSY, CDR2 SAAADI, per germline. The V segment lost 4 bases and the J segment 5 bases; nucleotides outside the gene matches: 6. CDR3 size: 16 residues. In DNA form, the CDR3 reads TGCGCCAGCAGTGCGGGACTAGCGGGGGCTAGGGAGACCCAGTACTTC. Residues: CASSAGLAGARETQYF.

The chain joins TRBV11-3 to TRBJ2-3, with 9 bases lining up with TRBD2. Germline assignment: CDR1 SGHNT and CDR2 YENEEA. This CDR3 has 15 residues. With 1 base clipped from V and 3 bases from J, the junction kept 2 bases outside the gene matches. The CDR3 spells CASSLVAGGTDTQYF. The CDR3 nucleotides read TGTGCCAGCAGCTTAGTGGCGGGAGGGACAGATACGCAGTATTTT.

This chain joins TRBV5-4 and TRBJ1-1; 7 bases match TRBD1. The germline CDR1 and CDR2 sequences are SGHNT and YYREEE (reference sequence). The V and J ends lost 1 base and 1 base, in that order; junction bases with no gene match: 7. CDR3 length equals 16 residues. The CDR3 DNA reads as TGTGCCAGCAGCTTGTACAGGACAGGTGCGAACACTGAAGCTTTCTTT. Residues: CASSLYRTGANTEAFF.

This clone was seen many times. This chain links TRBV18 with TRBJ2-2, with TRBD2 matching over 10 bases. Germline V lookup: CDR1 KGHSH, CDR2 LQKENI. J gave up 5 bases and V 3 bases, and 9 bases lay outside the gene matches. This CDR3 contains 17 residues. CDR3 protein: CASSPRSIAGGTGELFF. CDR3 coding DNA: TGTGCCAGCTCACCGAGAAGTATAGCGGGGGGAACCGGGGAGCTGTTTTTT.

The rearrangement links TRBV5-1 to TRBJ1-1; D might be TRBD1 (6 bases). The CDR3 sequence is 15 residues long. V was shortened by 2 bases and J by 3 bases, with 14 bases between the two germline ends. Germline CDR1 reads SGHRS; CDR2 reads YFSETQ. The chain's CDR3 is CASSFQGGGDTEAFF. In DNA form, the CDR3 reads TGCGCCAGCAGCTTCCAAGGGGGTGGGGACACTGAAGCTTTCTTT.

The rearrangement uses TRBV4-2 and TRBJ2-4; 7 bases match TRBD2. V lost 0 bases to trimming and J lost 8 bases; unmatched junction nucleotides: 4. Germline assignment: CDR1 LGHNA and CDR2 YNFKEQ. CDR3 length: 14 amino acids. CDR3 sequence: CASSQDAGRDIQYF. The DNA of the CDR3 is TGTGCCAGCAGCCAAGATGCAGGGAGGGACATTCAGTACTTC.

In this sample, this clone turned up a few times. The gene calls are TRBV18 and TRBJ1-3, with TRBD1 matching 9 bases. Losses at the gene ends were 8 bases for V and 2 bases for J; bases not matched to a gene: 4. Germline CDR1 reads KGHSH; CDR2 reads LQKENI. The CDR3 spans 14 residues. CDR3 nucleotides: TGTGCCAGCGGACAGGGGAATACTGGAAACACCATATATTTT. It yields the protein CASGQGNTGNTIYF.

The gene calls are TRBV5-1 and TRBJ1-6; a weak D match, TRBD1 (6 bases). V was pared by 0 bases and J by 8 bases, with 9 bases between. The CDR3 is 14 amino acids. Germline lookup yields CDR1 SGHRS and CDR2 YFSETQ. The CDR3 here is CASSLGGGDSPLHF. The CDR3 DNA is TGCGCCAGCAGCTTGGGGGGGGGCGATTCACCCCTCCACTTT. The whole variable domain, filled in from reference TRBV5-1 and TRBJ1-6, reads KAGVTQTPRYLIKTRGQQVTLSCSPISGHRSVSWYQQTPGQGLQFLFEYFSETQRNKGNFPGRFSGRQFSNSRSEMNVSTLELGDSALYLCASSLGGGDSPLHFGNGTRLTVT.

In its sample, this clone was seen a few times. The rearrangement uses TRBV6-1 and TRBJ2-2; possible D gene TRBD1, 6 bases. This CDR3 comprises 14 residues. Germline assignment: CDR1 MNHNS and CDR2 SASEGT. Between the trimmed V and J ends, which lost 3 bases and 6 bases, there was a span of 11 bases. CDR3 nucleotide sequence: TGTGCCAGCAGTGACAGGGCAGGGGCCGGGGAGCTGTTTTTT. This sequence encodes CASSDRAGAGELFF.

This rearrangement joins TRBV6-1 to TRBJ2-2; D perhaps matches TRBD2 (5 bases). Trimming stripped 1 base from V and 9 bases from J, with 9 bases between. Germline V gene lookup returns CDR1 MNHNS and CDR2 SASEGT. This CDR3 region has 13 residues. The CDR3 sequence is CASSEGPGRELFF. CDR3 nucleotide sequence: TGTGCCAGCAGTGAAGGCCCGGGGAGGGAGCTGTTTTTT.

This chain connects TRBV19 to TRBJ2-7; D possibly corresponds to TRBD2 (6 bases). Trimming took 3 bases from V and 4 from J, leaving 16 bases between them. Germline assignment: CDR1 LNHDA and CDR2 SQIVND (reference sequence). The CDR3 is made up of 15 amino acids. Here the CDR3 DNA reads TGTGCCAGTAGTATTCGGGCGGGGATAGGGTACGAGCAGTACTTC. Translation gives CASSIRAGIGYEQYF.

V gene TRBV3-1 (or the pseudogene TRBV3-2) combines with J gene TRBJ1-2; a possible D gene is TRBD1 (5 bases). Looked up from germline, CDR1 is LGHDT and CDR2 is YNNKEL (reference sequence). The CDR3 is made up of 14 amino acids. Trimming shortened V by 1 base and J by 4 bases, and 10 bases separated the two germline ends. CDR3 amino acids: CASSQAGSSYGYTF. The CDR3 DNA reads TGTGCCAGCAGCCAAGCAGGGTCTTCCTATGGCTACACCTTC.

The chain links TRBV5-4 to TRBJ1-2; D is unclear. Per the germline V gene, CDR1 is SGHNT and CDR2 is YYREEE (reference sequence). Trimming took 3 bases from V and 2 from J, leaving 11 bases between them. The CDR3 extends over 14 amino acids. Here the CDR3 DNA reads TGTGCCAGCAGCTCCCCTCTGACAAACTATGGCTACACCTTC. Translating it yields CASSSPLTNYGYTF. Supplemented by reference TRBV5-4 and TRBJ1-2, the full variable domain reads ETGVTQSPTHLIKTRGQQVTLRCSSQSGHNTVSWYQQALGQGPQFIFQYYREEENGRGNFPPRFSGLQFPNYSSELNVNALELDDSALYLCASSSPLTNYGYTFGSGTRLTVV.

The chain is built from TRBV6-6 and TRBJ2-5, with 9 positions matching TRBD1. The CDR3 is made up of 15 amino acids. CDR1 is MNHNY and CDR2 is SVGAGI in the germline V gene (reference sequence). V was pared by 4 bases and J by 3 bases, with 6 bases of the junction left unmatched. The CDR3 DNA is TGTGCCAGCAGTTCCGGACAGGGGAGGAAAGAGACCCAGTACTTC. The encoded protein is CASSSGQGRKETQYF.

CDR3 residues: CASGLSTDTQYF. The CDR3 region has the DNA TGTGCTAGTGGTCTCTCGACAGATACGCAGTATTTT. The chain links TRBV12-5 to TRBJ2-3, with no clear D. Germline V gene sequence: CDR1 LGHNT, CDR2 FRNRAP. CDR3 length: 12 residues. Trimming pared 5 bases from V and 3 bases from J, leaving 6 bases between.

The V call is TRBV3-1 (or the pseudogene TRBV3-2), the J call TRBJ1-4, with TRBD1 matching over 10 bases. V dropped 3 bases and J dropped 7; count of bases not matched to a gene: 8. CDR3 size: 16 residues. Germline CDR1 and CDR2: LGHDT and YNNKEL (reference sequence). As DNA, the CDR3 is TGTGCCAGCAGCCAGCTCAGGACAGGGGGATTTGAAAAACTGTTTTTT. Protein: CASSQLRTGGFEKLFF.

This clone is a singleton in its sample. The V and J genes are TRBV19 and TRBJ1-5; possibly TRBD1 for D (5 bases). Germline lookup yields CDR1 LNHDA and CDR2 SQIVND (reference sequence). With 5 bases removed from V and 6 bases from J, the gap between germline ends came to 17 bases. The CDR3 has 15 residues. This chain's CDR3 is CASSGPTGVGQPQHF. CDR3 DNA sequence: TGTGCCAGTAGTGGGCCTACGGGGGTAGGTCAGCCCCAGCATTTT.

The J gene is TRBJ1-1, the V gene TRBV5-1; possibly TRBD1 for D (5 bases). The CDR3 has 15 residues. Looked up from germline, CDR1 is SGHRS and CDR2 is YFSETQ. Between the trimmed V and J ends, which lost 4 bases and 5 bases, there was a span of 18 bases. The CDR3: CASSPTGGAKTEAFF. CDR3 nucleotide sequence: TGCGCCAGCAGCCCGACCGGCGGGGCGAAAACTGAAGCTTTCTTT.

The V call is TRBV27, the J call TRBJ2-7; perhaps TRBD1 as D (6 bases). The CDR3 extends over 14 amino acids. V was pared by 4 bases and J by 5 bases, with 15 bases between. CDR1 MNHEY and CDR2 SMNVEV come from the germline V gene (reference sequence). This CDR3 reads CASSSSGAWNEQYF. DNA for the CDR3: TGTGCCAGCAGTTCCTCAGGGGCTTGGAACGAGCAGTACTTC.

The rearrangement links TRBV2 to TRBJ2-3, with D unclear. V dropped 0 bases and J dropped 9 bases, with 16 bases sitting between them. This CDR3 is built from 15 residues. Germline CDR1 and CDR2: SNHLY and FYNNEI. In nucleotides, the CDR3 is TGTGCCAGCAGTGAAGCTTACCAGCGATCCGGGACGCAGTATTTT. This codes for CASSEAYQRSGTQYF.

The rearrangement joins TRBV7-8 to TRBJ2-7, with D perhaps TRBD2 (5 bases). The V gene lost 2 bases and the J gene lost 0 bases, with 17 bases spanning the gap. The germline CDR1 and CDR2 sequences are SGHVS and FQNEAQ. The CDR3 has 17 residues. This CDR3 reads CASSLRESGASSYEQYF. In nucleotides, the CDR3 is TGTGCCAGCAGCTTAAGGGAAAGCGGAGCGAGCTCCTACGAGCAGTACTTC.

The chain carries TRBV3-1 (or the pseudogene TRBV3-2) and TRBJ1-5; D possibly corresponds to TRBD1 (6 bases). Trimming removed 2 bases at V and 4 bases at J, with 12 bases between. There are 15 residues in the CDR3. Germline V CDR1 and CDR2: LGHDT, YNNKEL (reference sequence). CDR3 loop: CASSQTQGGNQPQHF. In DNA, the CDR3 is TGTGCCAGCAGCCAAACACAGGGTGGGAATCAGCCCCAGCATTTT.